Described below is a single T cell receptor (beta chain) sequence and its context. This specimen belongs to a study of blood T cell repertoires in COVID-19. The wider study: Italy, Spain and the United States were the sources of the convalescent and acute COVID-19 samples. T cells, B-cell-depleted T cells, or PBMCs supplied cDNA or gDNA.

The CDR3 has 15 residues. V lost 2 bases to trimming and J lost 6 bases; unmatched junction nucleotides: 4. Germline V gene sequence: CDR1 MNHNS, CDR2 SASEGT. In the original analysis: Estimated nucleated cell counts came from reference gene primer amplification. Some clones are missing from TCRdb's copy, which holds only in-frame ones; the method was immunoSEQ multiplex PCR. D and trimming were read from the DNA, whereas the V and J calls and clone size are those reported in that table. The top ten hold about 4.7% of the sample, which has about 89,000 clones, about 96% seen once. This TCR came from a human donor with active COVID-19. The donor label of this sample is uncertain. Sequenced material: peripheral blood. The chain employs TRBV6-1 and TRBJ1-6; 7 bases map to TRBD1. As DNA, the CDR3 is TGTGCCAGCAGTGAAATGGGACAGTCTAATTCACCCCTCCACTTT. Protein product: CASSEMGQSNSPLHF.